Described below is a single T cell receptor beta chain sequence and its context. Its specificity is not known. Germline lookup yields CDR1 SGHVS and CDR2 FNYEAQ. The CDR3 runs to 13 residues. This specimen belongs to a study of shared clonotypes between healthy human individuals. Across the whole study: Per-donor plates numbered three CD4 naive, three CD4 memory, two CD8 naive and one CD8 memory.

Whole-study results and caveats: How much donors shared clonotypes was expected to be affected by sequencing depth.

Generated by immunoSEQ multiplex PCR, the TCRdb table keeps only in-frame clones and is missing some. The sample lists roughly 650,000 clones, roughly 96% occurring once. Naive CD8 cells, CD45RO-negative and positively selected for CCR7, excluded terminally differentiated effector memory CD45RA+ cells. This sequence originates from a woman under 40 in good health. Sequenced material: naive CD8+ T cells sorted from blood. V is TRBV7-6 and J is TRBJ2-5; 8 bases are shared with TRBD1. Judging by the DNA end, TRBJ2-7 fits better; the J call may be wrong. Written as DNA, the CDR3 is TGTGCCAGCAGGTCGACAGGGGACCACGAGCAGTACTTC. This encodes CASRSTGDHEQYF.